The clone carrying this T cell receptor beta chain was counted a few times. Its target is not known. The conserved phenylalanine or tryptophan is not found at the CDR3 terminus, so this likely reflects a read error. It is unclear where the CDR3 begins or ends on the DNA, so no DNA is shown, and the CDR3 is as TCRdb lists it. The sample comes from a study of tumor-infiltrating lymphocytes in primary liver carcinoma. Study-level findings and limits: Tumor specimens were characterized by a significantly higher top-250-clone fraction than blood (p = 0.039). Compared with tumor region pairs, tumor-adjacent and tumor-blood pairs overlapped less.

The researchers produced TCR beta cDNA from 500 to 550 ng total RNA with a constant-region primer. A slightly modified ARM-PCR protocol with three nested multiplex PCR rounds produced these TCR beta libraries. The first two PCR rounds used TRBV1-TRBV30 forward primers with a C-beta reverse primer, 10 to 11 cycles each. Each CDR3 protein is one row after TCRdb ran MiXCR on the multiplex PCR reads. This sample has approximately 100,000 distinct CDR3 sequences, with about 67% found just once. The CDR3 contains 11 residues when both ends are counted. CDR1 and CDR2 (germline): SGHAT, FQNNGV. Scientists recovered RNA and DNA together from approximately 20-30 mg of unsorted bulk tissue.

The V call is TRBV11-2, the J call TRBJ2-7; whether TRBD2, the table's D call, matches the DNA was not checked. The source material was liver tumor tissue from sampling region 2. The sample's subset: tumor region T2, inferior pole. The sequence was collected from a woman between 55 and 75 years old with primary liver carcinoma and hepatitis B virus infection. The CDR3 is CASSSASSLDY.